These T cell receptor beta chains were read from a single sample in a study of blood T cells in healthy people across ages. TCRdb analysed the 5' RACE reads with MiXCR anew, one entry per CDR3 protein. The profile shows around 700,000 distinct CDR3 sequences, roughly 25% of them singletons. The data also belong to a second study, concerning T cells of mothers and their children.

Specimen: blood. Receptors were obtained from a boy younger than 18 in good health. Each CDR3 is given with its conserved first and last residue. Fields, in order: V gene, J gene, clone size, D gene, CDR3 DNA, CDR3 protein. The D gene is left open where the match is weak. Only some rows state a clone size, as once, few, many or a class for expanded clones.

>TRBV27|TRBJ2-5|NA|NA
TGTGCCAGCAGTCGAGGGAGGATGGGGGAGACCCAGTACTTC
CASSRGRMGETQYF
>TRBV5-1|TRBJ2-2|NA|TRBD1
TGCGCCAGCAGCTTAACAGGGGGGAATTCCGGGGAGCTGTTTTTT
CASSLTGGNSGELFF
>TRBV2|TRBJ1-5|once|NA
TGTGCCAGCAGTGTGGCAGACAATCAGCCCCAGCATTTT
CASSVADNQPQHF
>TRBV28|TRBJ2-1|few|NA
TGTGCCAGCAGGTCCCCTCAGGGGAGGGGTGAGCAGTTCTTC
CASRSPQGRGEQFF
>TRBV7-9|TRBJ2-1|few|TRBD2
TGTGCCAGCAGCTTGACTAGCGGGAGGGCCCTGGGGTACAATGAGCAGTTCTTC
CASSLTSGRALGYNEQFF
>TRBV7-6|TRBJ2-5|NA|TRBD2
TGTGCCAGCAGCACGGGACTAGCGTTTTCAGAGACCCAGTACTTC
CASSTGLAFSETQYF
>TRBV10-2|TRBJ2-5|NA|NA
TGCGCCAGCAGTGAAGTGGGGCCCCAAGAGACCCAGTACTTC
CASSEVGPQETQYF
>TRBV7-3|TRBJ2-6|few|NA
TGTGCCAGCAGCTTATTGAGGGACACTGGGGCCAACGTCCTGACTTTC
CASSLLRDTGANVLTF
>TRBV28|TRBJ2-1|few|NA
TGTGCCAGCAGTTTCGAGGATTTCAATGAGCAGTTCTTC
CASSFEDFNEQFF
>TRBV28|TRBJ1-5|few|NA
TGTGCCAGCAGTTTACCAGGGTATAGCAATCAGCCCCAGCATTTT
CASSLPGYSNQPQHF
>TRBV4-1|TRBJ2-7|few|TRBD2
TGCGCCAGCAGCCAAGGGGCGGGAGACCCCTACGAGCAGTACTTC
CASSQGAGDPYEQYF
>TRBV20-1|TRBJ2-5|NA|NA
TGCAGTGCTAGAAAAGAGGAGACCCAGTACTTC
CSARKEETQYF
>TRBV11-3|TRBJ2-4|NA|TRBD2
TGTGCCAGCAGCTTAGAGCTAGCGGGGGAAAACTACCTAGCCAAAAACATTCAGTACTTC
CASSLELAGENYLAKNIQYF
>TRBV27|TRBJ2-1|NA|NA
TGTGCCAGCAGTTCGGAACTGGGGGGCAATGAGCAGTTCTTC
CASSSELGGNEQFF
>TRBV7-2|TRBJ2-3|NA|NA
TGTGCCAGCAGCATATACGGCGGTAGCACAGATACGCAGTATTTT
CASSIYGGSTDTQYF
>TRBV2|TRBJ1-6|few|NA
TGTGCCAGCAGTTTCCGGGGGGCACCCCTCCACTTT
CASSFRGAPLHF
>TRBV27|TRBJ2-3|NA|TRBD2
TGTGCCAGCAGTTTCTCGGGACTAGCGGATGATACGCAGTATTTT
CASSFSGLADDTQYF
>TRBV2|TRBJ1-6|few|NA
TGTGCCAGCAGGTCCGCTGGGAAGAACTATAATTCACCCCTCCACTTT
CASRSAGKNYNSPLHF
>TRBV21-1|TRBJ1-3|NA|NA
TGTGCCAGCAGCACTACAAAAACGACGACAGGGAGAGGAAACACCATATATTTT
CASSTTKTTTGRGNTIYF
>TRBV18|TRBJ2-5|many|TRBD1
TGTGCCAGCAGCCCGGGACAGGGAGAGACCCAGTACTTC
CASSPGQGETQYF
>TRBV12-5|TRBJ2-3|NA|NA
TGTGCTAGTGGTTCGGGGGATACTAGCACGGATACGCAGTATTTT
CASGSGDTSTDTQYF
>TRBV6-6|TRBJ2-5|NA|NA
TGTGCCAGCAGTTATAATGGCGGGACCCAGTACTTC
CASSYNGGTQYF
>TRBV11-2|TRBJ2-2|NA|NA
TGTGCCAGCAGCTTAATGGGTTCGGGGGTCTCCAACACCGGGGAGCTGTTTTTT
CASSLMGSGVSNTGELFF
>TRBV20-1|TRBJ1-5|NA|NA
TGCAGTGCTAGCCCCCTGTGGACTAGCAATCAGCCCCAGCATTTT
CSASPLWTSNQPQHF
>TRBV7-2|TRBJ2-7|NA|TRBD2
TGTGCCAGCAGCCCCACTAGCGGGGTGAGCTCCTACGAGCAGTACTTC
CASSPTSGVSSYEQYF
>TRBV5-1|TRBJ2-6|NA|NA
TGCGCCAGCAGCGACCGGGGGACTGGGGCCAACGTCCTGACTTTC
CASSDRGTGANVLTF
>TRBV7-8|TRBJ1-2|NA|NA
TGTGCCAGCAGCTTAACGGTTTGGCGCCCCTATGGCTACACCTTC
CASSLTVWRPYGYTF
>TRBV12-3/TRBV12-4|TRBJ1-1|NA|NA
TGTGCCAGCAGTTTTGGACCGAAAGGTACTGAAGCTTTCTTT
CASSFGPKGTEAFF
>TRBV21-1|TRBJ1-1|NA|NA
TGTGCCAGTGAGGGGACACACACTGAAGCTTTCTTT
CASEGTHTEAFF
>TRBV18|TRBJ1-3|few|NA
TGTGCCAGCTCACCACCGACGGCCATCTCTGGAAACACCATATATTTT
CASSPPTAISGNTIYF
>TRBV20-1|TRBJ2-5|few|NA
TGCAGTGCTAGCCCCGGTGGTTTTGAGACCCAGTACTTC
CSASPGGFETQYF
>TRBV20-1|TRBJ1-2|NA|NA
TGCAGTGCTAGAGATGCAGGGAACTATGGCTACACCTTC
CSARDAGNYGYTF
>TRBV3-1|TRBJ2-7|NA|NA
TGTGCCAGCAGCCTCAAAGCGGGCAAGATCTACGAGCAGTACTTC
CASSLKAGKIYEQYF
>TRBV3-1|TRBJ1-2|once|NA
TGTGCCAGCAGCCTTGACCGTCATGGCTACACCTTC
CASSLDRHGYTF
>TRBV7-2|TRBJ2-3|NA|NA
TGTGCCAGCAGCCCGGGGATATCTAGCACAGATACGCAGTATTTT
CASSPGISSTDTQYF
>TRBV4-3|TRBJ1-5|NA|NA
TGCGCCAGCGGGAAGGGTCTGGGCAATCAGCCCCAGCATTTT
CASGKGLGNQPQHF
>TRBV4-1|TRBJ2-1|few|NA
TGCGCCAGCAGCCAAGCAGCATACTATGAGCAGTTCTTC
CASSQAAYYEQFF
>TRBV7-9|TRBJ2-3|many|NA
TGTGCCAGCAGCTCCACAGATACGCAGTATTTT
CASSSTDTQYF
>TRBV2|TRBJ2-5|few|TRBD2
TGTGCCAGCAAGGGTCCGCTTGCGCGGGGGGAGACCCAGTACTTC
CASKGPLARGETQYF
>TRBV29-1|TRBJ2-2|few|TRBD2
TGCAGCGTGGGGACTAGCGGGAACACCGGGGAGCTGTTTTTT
CSVGTSGNTGELFF
>TRBV7-2|TRBJ1-4|few|TRBD1
TGTGCCAGCAGCCCTCCACAGGGGCTGAAGGGAGAAAAACTGTTTTTT
CASSPPQGLKGEKLFF
>TRBV2|TRBJ2-7|NA|TRBD1
TGTGCCAGCCTAGGACAGGTCTCCTACGAGCAGTACTTC
CASLGQVSYEQYF
>TRBV7-9|TRBJ2-2|few|TRBD1
TGTGCCAGCAGCCTATCGACAGGGTCAAACACCGGGGAGCTGTTTTTT
CASSLSTGSNTGELFF
>TRBV3-1|TRBJ2-4|NA|NA
TGTGCCAGCAGCCAAAGGGGGGGGAGAAACATTCAGTACTTC
CASSQRGGRNIQYF
>TRBV12-3/TRBV12-4|TRBJ1-4|few|TRBD1
TGTGCCAGCAGCCTCGGGACGGGACAGGGGAGTGAAAAACTGTTTTTT
CASSLGTGQGSEKLFF
>TRBV7-8|TRBJ2-7|NA|NA
TGTGCCAGCAGCTTAGGAGCTAGTTCGGGTGAGCAGTACTTC
CASSLGASSGEQYF
>TRBV10-3|TRBJ2-3|few|TRBD2
TGTGCCATCACAGGCGGGAGGTCCCCAGATACGCAGTATTTT
CAITGGRSPDTQYF
>TRBV7-9|TRBJ1-2|NA|NA
TGTGCCAGCAGCCCCCCCGGGGGATACTATGGCTACACCTTC
CASSPPGGYYGYTF
>TRBV12-3/TRBV12-4|TRBJ2-5|NA|NA
TGTGCCAGCAGTCCCGCGACTAGTCCGACCCAGTACTTC
CASSPATSPTQYF
>TRBV6-1|TRBJ1-2|NA|NA
TGTGCCAGCAGTAGAAACAGGCGGGCTGACTATGGCTACACCTTC
CASSRNRRADYGYTF
>TRBV4-1|TRBJ2-5|NA|NA
TGCGCCAGCAGCCCCAGGGTTGCTGAGACCCAGTACTTC
CASSPRVAETQYF
>TRBV20-1|TRBJ2-5|NA|NA
TGCAGTGCCTCCTCGGGACTCCAAGAGACCCAGTACTTC
CSASSGLQETQYF